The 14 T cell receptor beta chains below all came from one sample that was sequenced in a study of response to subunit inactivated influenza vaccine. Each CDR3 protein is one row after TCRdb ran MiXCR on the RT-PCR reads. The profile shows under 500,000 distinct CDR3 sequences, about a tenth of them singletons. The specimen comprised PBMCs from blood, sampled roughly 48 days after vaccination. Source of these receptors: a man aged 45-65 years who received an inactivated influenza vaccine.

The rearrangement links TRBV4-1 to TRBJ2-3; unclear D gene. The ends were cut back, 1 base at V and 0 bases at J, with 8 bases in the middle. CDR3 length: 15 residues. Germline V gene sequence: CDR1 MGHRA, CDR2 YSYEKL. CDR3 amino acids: CASSQGPRSTDTQYF. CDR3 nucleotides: TGCGCCAGCAGCCAAGGTCCCAGAAGCACAGATACGCAGTATTTT.

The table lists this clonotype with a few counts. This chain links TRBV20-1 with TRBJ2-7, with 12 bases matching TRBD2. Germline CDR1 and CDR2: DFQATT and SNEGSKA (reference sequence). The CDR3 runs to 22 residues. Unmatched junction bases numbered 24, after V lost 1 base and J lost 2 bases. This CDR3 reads CSARVPTGFSLAGGPFAYEQYF. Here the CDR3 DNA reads TGCAGTGCTAGAGTTCCGACAGGGTTCAGTCTAGCGGGAGGGCCTTTCGCCTACGAGCAGTACTTC.

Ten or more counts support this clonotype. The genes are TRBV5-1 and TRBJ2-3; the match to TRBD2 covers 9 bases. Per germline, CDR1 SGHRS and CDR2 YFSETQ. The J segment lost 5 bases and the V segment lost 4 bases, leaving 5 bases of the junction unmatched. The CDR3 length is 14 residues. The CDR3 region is CASSQSGGRDTQYF. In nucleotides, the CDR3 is TGCGCCAGCAGCCAGAGCGGGGGGAGAGATACGCAGTATTTT.

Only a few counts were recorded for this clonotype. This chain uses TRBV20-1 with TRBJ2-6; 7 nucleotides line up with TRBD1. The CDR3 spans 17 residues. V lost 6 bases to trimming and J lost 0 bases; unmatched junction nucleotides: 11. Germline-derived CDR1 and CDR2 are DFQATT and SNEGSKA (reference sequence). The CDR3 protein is CSAPRTGGSSGANVLTF. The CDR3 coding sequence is TGCAGTGCACCCCGGACAGGTGGAAGCTCTGGGGCCAACGTCCTGACTTTC.

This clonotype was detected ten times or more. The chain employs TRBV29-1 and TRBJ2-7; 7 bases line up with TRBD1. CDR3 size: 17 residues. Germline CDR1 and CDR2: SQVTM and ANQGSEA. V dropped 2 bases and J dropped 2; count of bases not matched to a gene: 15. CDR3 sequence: CSVELYLDRVRTYEQYF. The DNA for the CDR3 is TGCAGCGTTGAACTCTACCTCGACAGGGTTCGAACCTACGAGCAGTACTTC.

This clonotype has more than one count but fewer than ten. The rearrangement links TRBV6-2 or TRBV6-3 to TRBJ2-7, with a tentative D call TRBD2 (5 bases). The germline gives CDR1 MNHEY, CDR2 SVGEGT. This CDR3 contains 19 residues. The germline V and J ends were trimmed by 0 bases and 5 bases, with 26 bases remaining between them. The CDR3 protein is CASSYSGGRVVTRLNEQYF. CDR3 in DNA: TGTGCCAGCAGTTACTCAGGCGGGCGTGTCGTGACACGGCTGAACGAGCAGTACTTC.

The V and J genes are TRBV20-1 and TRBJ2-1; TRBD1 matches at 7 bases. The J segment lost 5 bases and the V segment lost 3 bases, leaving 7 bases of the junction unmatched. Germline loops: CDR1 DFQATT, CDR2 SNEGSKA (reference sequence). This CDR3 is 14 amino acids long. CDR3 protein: CSASTLQGNNEQFF. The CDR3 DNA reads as TGCAGTGCTAGTACCTTACAGGGGAACAATGAGCAGTTCTTC.

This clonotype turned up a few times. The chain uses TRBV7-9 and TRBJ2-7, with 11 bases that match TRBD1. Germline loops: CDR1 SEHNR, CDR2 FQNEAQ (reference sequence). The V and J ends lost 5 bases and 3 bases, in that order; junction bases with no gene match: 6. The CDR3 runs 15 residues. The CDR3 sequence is CASSDRDRGVYEQYF. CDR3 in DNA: TGTGCCAGCAGCGACCGGGACAGGGGGGTCTACGAGCAGTACTTC.

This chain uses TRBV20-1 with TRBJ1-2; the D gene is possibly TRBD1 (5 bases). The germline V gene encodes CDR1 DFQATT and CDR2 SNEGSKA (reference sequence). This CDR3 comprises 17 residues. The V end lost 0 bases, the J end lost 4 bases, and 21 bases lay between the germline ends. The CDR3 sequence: CSARDSAWGREGYGYTF. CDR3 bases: TGCAGTGCTAGAGATTCTGCGTGGGGCCGGGAGGGCTATGGCTACACCTTC.

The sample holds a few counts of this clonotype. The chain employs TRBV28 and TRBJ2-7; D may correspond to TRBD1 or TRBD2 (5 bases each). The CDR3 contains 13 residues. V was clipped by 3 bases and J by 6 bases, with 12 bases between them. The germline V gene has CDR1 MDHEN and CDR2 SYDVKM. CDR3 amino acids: CASSLGTYPEQYF. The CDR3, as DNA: TGTGCCAGCAGTTTGGGGACCTACCCCGAGCAGTACTTC.

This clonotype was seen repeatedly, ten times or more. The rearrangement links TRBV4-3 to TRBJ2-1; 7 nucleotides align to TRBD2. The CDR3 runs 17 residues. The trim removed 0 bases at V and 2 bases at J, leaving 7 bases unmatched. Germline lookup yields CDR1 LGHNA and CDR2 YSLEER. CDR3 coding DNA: TGCGCCAGCAGCCAAGACGGCGGGGGTGGCCCCTACAATGAGCAGTTCTTC. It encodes CASSQDGGGGPYNEQFF.

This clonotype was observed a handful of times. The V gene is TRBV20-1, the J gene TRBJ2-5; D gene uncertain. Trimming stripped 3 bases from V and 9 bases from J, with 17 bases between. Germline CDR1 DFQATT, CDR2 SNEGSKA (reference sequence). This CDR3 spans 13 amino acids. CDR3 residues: CSASQRFILPQYF. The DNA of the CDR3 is TGCAGTGCTAGTCAGCGTTTTATTTTGCCCCAGTACTTC.

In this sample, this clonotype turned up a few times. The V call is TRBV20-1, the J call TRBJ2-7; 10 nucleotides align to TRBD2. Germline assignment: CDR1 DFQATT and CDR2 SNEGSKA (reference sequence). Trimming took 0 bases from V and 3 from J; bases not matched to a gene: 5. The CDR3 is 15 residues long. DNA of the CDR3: TGCAGTGCTAGAGACAATAGCGGGGGGCTCTACGAGCAGTACTTC. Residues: CSARDNSGGLYEQYF.

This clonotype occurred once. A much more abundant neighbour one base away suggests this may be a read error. This CDR3 is CANSLDPNKAYEQYF. DNA of the CDR3: TGCGCCAACAGCTTGGACCCTAATAAGGCCTACGAGCAGTACTTC. The chain uses TRBV5-1 and TRBJ2-7; D not resolved. Germline V gene lookup returns CDR1 SGHRS and CDR2 YFSETQ. The CDR3 is 15 amino acids. The entire variable domain, with the rest obtained from reference TRBV5-1 and TRBJ2-7, is as follows: KAGVTQTPRYLIKTRGQQVTLSCSPISGHRSVSWYQQTPGQGLQFLFEYFSETQRNKGNFPGRFSGRQFSNSRSEMNVSTLELGDSALYLCANSLDPNKAYEQYFGPGTRLTVT.